This entry features one TCR beta chain sequence. Its antigen remains unknown. Trimming took 0 bases from V and 0 from J; bases not matched to a gene: 8. The CDR3 runs to 19 residues. Germline V lookup: CDR1 LGHNA, CDR2 YSLEER. This entry belongs to a study of cytomegalovirus exposure and HLA in healthy donors. Study findings and constraints: Differences between HLA loci emerged in a later analysis of TCR association rates, with DRB1 most and HLA-C fewest.

Vbeta (60) and Jbeta (13) primers were used in the PCR. TCRdb keeps only in-frame clones here, not all; method: immunoSEQ multiplex PCR. The sample yields nearly 200,000 clones, roughly four fifths seen once. This receptor was obtained from a woman aged 50 to 65 in good health and CMV-seropositive. The rearrangement joins TRBV4-3 to TRBJ1-6, with 7 bases matching TRBD1. Sequenced: PBMCs. The DNA of the CDR3 is TGCGCCAGCAGCCAAGAGTATGGACAGGCCAGCTCCTATAATTCACCCCTCCACTTT. Translating gives CASSQEYGQASSYNSPLHF.